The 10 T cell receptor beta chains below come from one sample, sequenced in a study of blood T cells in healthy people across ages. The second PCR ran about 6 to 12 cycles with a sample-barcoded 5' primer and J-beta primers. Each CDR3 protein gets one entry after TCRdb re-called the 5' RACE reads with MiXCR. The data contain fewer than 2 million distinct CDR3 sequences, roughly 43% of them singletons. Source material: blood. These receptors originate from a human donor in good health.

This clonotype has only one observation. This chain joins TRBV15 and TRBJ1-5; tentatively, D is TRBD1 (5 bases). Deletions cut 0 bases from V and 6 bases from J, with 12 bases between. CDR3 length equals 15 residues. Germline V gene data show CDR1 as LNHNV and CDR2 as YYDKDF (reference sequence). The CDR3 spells CATSRDLQGPQPQHF. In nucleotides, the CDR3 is TGTGCCACCAGCAGAGATCTTCAGGGTCCTCAGCCCCAGCATTTT.

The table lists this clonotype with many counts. This chain's CDR3 is CASSLSLGTYEQYF. The CDR3, as DNA: TGTGCCAGCAGTTTATCTCTGGGGACCTACGAGCAGTACTTC. V is TRBV27 and J is TRBJ2-7; D unresolved. CDR1 and CDR2 from the germline V gene are MNHEY and SMNVEV (reference sequence). This CDR3 is built from 14 residues. Trimming cost V 0 bases and J 2 bases, with 8 bases left between them.

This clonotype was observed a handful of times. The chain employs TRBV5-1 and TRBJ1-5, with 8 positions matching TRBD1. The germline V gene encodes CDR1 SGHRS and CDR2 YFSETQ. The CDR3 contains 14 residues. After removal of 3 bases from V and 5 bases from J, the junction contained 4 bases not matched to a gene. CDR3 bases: TGCGCCAGCAGCTGGACAGGGTTCGATCAGCCCCAGCATTTT. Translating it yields CASSWTGFDQPQHF.

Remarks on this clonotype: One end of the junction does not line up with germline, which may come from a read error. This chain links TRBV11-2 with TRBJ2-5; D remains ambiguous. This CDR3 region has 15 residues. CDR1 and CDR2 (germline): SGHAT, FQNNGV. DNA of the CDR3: TGTGCCAACAGCTTAGATATTGTCAGTCCCAAGGAGCAGTACTTC. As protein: CANSLDIVSPKEQYF.

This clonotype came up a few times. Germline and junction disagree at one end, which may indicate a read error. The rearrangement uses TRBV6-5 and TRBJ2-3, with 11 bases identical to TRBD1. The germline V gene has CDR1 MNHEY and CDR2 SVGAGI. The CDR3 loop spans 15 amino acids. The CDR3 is CASKGTGGYTDTQYF. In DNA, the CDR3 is TGTGCTAGCAAGGGGACAGGGGGTTACACAGATACGCAGTATTTT.

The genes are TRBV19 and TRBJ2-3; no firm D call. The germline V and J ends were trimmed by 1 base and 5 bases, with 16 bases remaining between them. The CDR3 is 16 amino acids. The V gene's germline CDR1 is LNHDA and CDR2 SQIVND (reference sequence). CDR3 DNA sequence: TGTGCCAGTAGTATAGGTCAAGATGCTCCCAGAGATACGCAGTATTTT. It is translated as CASSIGQDAPRDTQYF.

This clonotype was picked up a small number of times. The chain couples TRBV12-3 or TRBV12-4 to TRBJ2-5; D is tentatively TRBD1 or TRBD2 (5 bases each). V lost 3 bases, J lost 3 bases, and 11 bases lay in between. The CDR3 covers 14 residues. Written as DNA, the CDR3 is TGTGCCAGCAGTTTCCAGACAGCGGAAGAGACCCAGTACTTC. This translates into CASSFQTAEETQYF.

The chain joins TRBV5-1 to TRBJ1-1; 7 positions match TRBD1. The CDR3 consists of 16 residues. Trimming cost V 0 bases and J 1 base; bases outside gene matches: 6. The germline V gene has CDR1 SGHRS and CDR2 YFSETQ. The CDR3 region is CASSLGSRGRNTEAFF. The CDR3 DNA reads TGCGCCAGCAGCTTGGGGTCCAGGGGGAGGAACACTGAAGCTTTCTTT. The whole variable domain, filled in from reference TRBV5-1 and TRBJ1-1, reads KAGVTQTPRYLIKTRGQQVTLSCSPISGHRSVSWYQQTPGQGLQFLFEYFSETQRNKGNFPGRFSGRQFSNSRSEMNVSTLELGDSALYLCASSLGSRGRNTEAFFGQGTRLTVV.

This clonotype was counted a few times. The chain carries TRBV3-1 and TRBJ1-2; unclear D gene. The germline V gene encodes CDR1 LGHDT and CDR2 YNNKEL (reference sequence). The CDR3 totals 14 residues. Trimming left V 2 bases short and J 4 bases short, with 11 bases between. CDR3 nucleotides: TGTGCCAGCAGCCAACCCCCGGGGTCCTATGGCTACACCTTC. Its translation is CASSQPPGSYGYTF. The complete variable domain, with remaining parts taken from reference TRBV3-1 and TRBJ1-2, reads DTAVSQTPKYLVTQMGNDKSIKCEQNLGHDTMYWYKQDSKKFLKIMFSYNNKELIINETVPNRFSPKSPDKAHLNLHINSLELGDSAVYFCASSQPPGSYGYTFGSGTRLTVV.

The CDR3 is CASSLQGPGRTQYF. The CDR3 DNA is TGTGCCAGCAGCCTCCAGGGTCCAGGACGGACCCAGTACTTC. The chain combines TRBV3-1 with TRBJ2-5; a weak D match, TRBD1 (5 bases). CDR1 LGHDT and CDR2 YNNKEL come from the germline V gene (reference sequence). The CDR3 loop spans 14 amino acids. The ends were cut back, 4 bases at V and 7 bases at J, with 16 bases in the middle.